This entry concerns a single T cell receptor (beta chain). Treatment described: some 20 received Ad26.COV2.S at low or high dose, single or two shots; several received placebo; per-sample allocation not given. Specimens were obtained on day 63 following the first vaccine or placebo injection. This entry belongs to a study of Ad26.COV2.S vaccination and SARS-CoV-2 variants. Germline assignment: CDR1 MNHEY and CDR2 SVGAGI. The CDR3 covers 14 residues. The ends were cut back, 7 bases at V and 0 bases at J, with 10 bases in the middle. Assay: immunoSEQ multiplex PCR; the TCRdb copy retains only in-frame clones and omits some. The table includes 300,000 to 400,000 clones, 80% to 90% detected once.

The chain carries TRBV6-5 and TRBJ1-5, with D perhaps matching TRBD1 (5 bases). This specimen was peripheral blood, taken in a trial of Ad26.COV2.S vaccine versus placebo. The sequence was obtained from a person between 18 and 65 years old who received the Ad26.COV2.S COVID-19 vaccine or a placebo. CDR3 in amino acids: CASKRGGSNQPQHF. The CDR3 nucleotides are TGTGCCAGCAAAAGGGGAGGTAGCAATCAGCCCCAGCATTTT.